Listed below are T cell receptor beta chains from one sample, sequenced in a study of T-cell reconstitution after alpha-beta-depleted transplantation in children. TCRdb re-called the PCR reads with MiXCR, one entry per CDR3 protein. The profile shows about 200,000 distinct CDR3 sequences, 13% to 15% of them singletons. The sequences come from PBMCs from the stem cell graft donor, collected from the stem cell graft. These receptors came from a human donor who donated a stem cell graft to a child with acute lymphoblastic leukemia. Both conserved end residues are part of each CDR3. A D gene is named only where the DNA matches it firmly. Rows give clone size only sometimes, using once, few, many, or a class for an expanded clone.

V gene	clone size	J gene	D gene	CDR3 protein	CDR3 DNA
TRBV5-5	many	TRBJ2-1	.	CASSYRGGSQGNEQFF	TGTGCCAGCAGCTATAGGGGCGGGAGCCAGGGGAATGAGCAGTTCTTC
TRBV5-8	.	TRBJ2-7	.	CASSLVGVYEQYF	TGTGCCAGCAGCTTGGTCGGGGTCTACGAGCAGTACTTC
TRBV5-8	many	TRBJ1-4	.	CASSWGSGTAGEKLFF	TGTGCCAGCAGCTGGGGGTCCGGGACGGCGGGGGAAAAACTGTTTTTT
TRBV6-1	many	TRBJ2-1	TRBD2	CASSDRLAGNYNEQFF	TGTGCCAGCAGTGATCGACTAGCGGGTAACTACAATGAGCAGTTCTTC
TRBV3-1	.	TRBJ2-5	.	CASSQVTGPETQYF	TGTGCCAGCAGCCAAGTTACCGGGCCAGAGACCCAGTACTTC
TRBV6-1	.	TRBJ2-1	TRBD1	CASSPRGTISYNEQFF	TGTGCCAGCAGTCCCAGGGGGACCATCTCCTACAATGAGCAGTTCTTC
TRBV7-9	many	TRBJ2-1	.	CASSLTGRGLLYNEQFF	TGTGCCAGCAGCTTAACGGGAAGAGGGCTCCTGTACAATGAGCAGTTCTTC
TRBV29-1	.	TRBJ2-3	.	CTSQGTDTQYF	TGCACCTCCCAGGGCACAGATACGCAGTATTTT
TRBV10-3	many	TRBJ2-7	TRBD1	CATLRQGDSNSYEQYF	TGTGCCACACTTAGACAGGGGGACTCCAACTCCTACGAGCAGTACTTC
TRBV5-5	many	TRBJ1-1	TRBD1	CASSLTGGFPEAFF	TGTGCCAGCAGCTTGACAGGGGGATTTCCTGAAGCTTTCTTT
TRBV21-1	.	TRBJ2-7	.	CASNGGALAGDTLEQYF	TGTGCCAGCAACGGGGGGGCGTTAGCGGGAGATACCCTCGAGCAGTACTTC
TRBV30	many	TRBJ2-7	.	CAWSAKGRSHEQYF	TGTGCCTGGAGTGCAAAGGGAAGAAGCCACGAGCAGTACTTC
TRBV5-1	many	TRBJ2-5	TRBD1	CASSWGQPWQETQYF	TGCGCCAGCAGCTGGGGACAGCCGTGGCAAGAGACCCAGTACTTC
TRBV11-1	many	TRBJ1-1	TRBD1	CASSSSGQGRSWFVTEAFF	TGTGCCAGCAGCTCGTCGGGACAGGGGCGGAGTTGGTTTGTCACTGAAGCTTTCTTT
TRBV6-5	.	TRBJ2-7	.	CASSYSSRGGNEQYF	TGTGCCAGCAGTTACTCGAGCAGGGGAGGCAACGAGCAGTACTTC
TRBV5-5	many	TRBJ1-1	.	CASSLTTGMGFAFF	TGTGCCAGCAGCTTGACAACGGGGATGGGTTTTGCTTTCTTT
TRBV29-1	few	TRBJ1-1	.	CSYRARTEAFF	TGCAGCTACCGGGCGCGAACTGAAGCTTTCTTT
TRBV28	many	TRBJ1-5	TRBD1	CASSEGTGVDQPQHF	TGTGCCAGCAGCGAAGGGACAGGGGTTGATCAGCCCCAGCATTTT
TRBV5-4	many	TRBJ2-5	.	CASSLGSGGQETQYF	TGTGCCAGCAGCTTAGGGTCCGGGGGCCAAGAGACCCAGTACTTC
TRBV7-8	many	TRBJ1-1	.	CASSLRGGVWAFF	TGTGCCAGCAGCTTAAGGGGGGGCGTTTGGGCTTTCTTT
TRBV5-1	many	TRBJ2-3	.	CASSLVGLTSTDTQYF	TGCGCCAGCAGCTTGGTTGGTCTAACTAGCACAGATACGCAGTATTTT
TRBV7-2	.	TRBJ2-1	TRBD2	CASSSSGSRTYNEQFF	TGTGCCAGCAGCAGTAGCGGGAGTAGGACCTACAATGAGCAGTTCTTC
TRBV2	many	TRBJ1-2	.	CASSQLGGTNYGYTF	TGTGCCAGCAGCCAGTTGGGGGGGACTAACTATGGCTACACCTTC
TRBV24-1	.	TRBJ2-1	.	CATSDFAGEQFF	TGTGCCACCAGTGATTTCGCGGGTGAGCAGTTCTTC
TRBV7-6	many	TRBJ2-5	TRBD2	CASTLQSSGRSGETQYF	TGTGCCAGCACCCTCCAGTCTAGCGGGAGGTCAGGGGAGACCCAGTACTTC
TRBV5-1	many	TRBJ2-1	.	CASSLRSNEQFF	TGCGCCAGCAGCTTGAGATCCAATGAGCAGTTCTTC
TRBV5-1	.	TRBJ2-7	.	CASSLFGRESGEQYF	TGCGCCAGCAGCTTGTTCGGCCGTGAGAGTGGTGAGCAGTACTTC
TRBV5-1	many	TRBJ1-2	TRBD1	CASSLDGQVMGGYTF	TGCGCCAGCAGCTTGGACGGACAGGTCATGGGAGGCTACACCTTC
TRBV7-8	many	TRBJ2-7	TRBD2	CASSLLPSGSPLTYEQYF	TGTGCCAGCAGCTTACTTCCTAGCGGGAGCCCCCTAACCTACGAGCAGTACTTC
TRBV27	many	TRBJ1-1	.	CASSFEGYTEAFF	TGTGCCAGCAGTTTTGAGGGCTACACTGAAGCTTTCTTT
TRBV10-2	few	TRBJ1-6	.	CASSEWQGYSPLHF	TGCGCCAGCAGTGAGTGGCAGGGGTATTCACCCCTCCACTTT
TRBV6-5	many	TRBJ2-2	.	CASSYLITGELFF	TGTGCCAGCAGTTACCTAATCACCGGGGAGCTGTTTTTT
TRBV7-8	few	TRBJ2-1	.	CASSRVLSYNEQFF	TGTGCCAGCAGCCGGGTCCTCTCCTACAATGAGCAGTTCTTC
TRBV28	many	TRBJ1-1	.	CASSSPTGWNTEAFF	TGTGCCAGCAGTTCCCCGACAGGATGGAACACTGAAGCTTTCTTT
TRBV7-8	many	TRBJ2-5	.	CASSPVPTGETQYF	TGTGCCAGCAGCCCTGTTCCCACCGGGGAGACCCAGTACTTC
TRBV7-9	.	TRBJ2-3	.	CASSPASSDTQYF	TGTGCCAGCAGCCCTGCCTCCTCAGATACGCAGTATTTT
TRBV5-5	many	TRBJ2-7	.	CASSFSLYSSYEQYF	TGTGCCAGCAGCTTCTCATTATACTCGTCCTACGAGCAGTACTTC
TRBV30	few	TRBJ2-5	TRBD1	CASTGDGKTQYF	TGTGCCAGCACAGGGGATGGGAAGACCCAGTACTTC
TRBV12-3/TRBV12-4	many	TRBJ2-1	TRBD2	CASGRAGSYNEQFF	TGTGCCAGCGGGAGGGCCGGCTCCTACAATGAGCAGTTCTTC
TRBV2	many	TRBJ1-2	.	CASSTVGDYGYTF	TGTGCCAGCAGTACGGTCGGTGACTATGGCTACACCTTC
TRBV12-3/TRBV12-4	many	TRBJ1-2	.	CASRGGIGYGYTF	TGTGCCAGCAGAGGGGGAATTGGGTATGGCTACACCTTC
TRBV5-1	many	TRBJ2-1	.	CASVAGGGYNEQFF	TGCGCCAGCGTCGCAGGGGGGGGTTACAATGAGCAGTTCTTC
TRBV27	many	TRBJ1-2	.	CASTSPFAANYGYTF	TGTGCCAGCACATCTCCCTTCGCGGCTAACTATGGCTACACCTTC
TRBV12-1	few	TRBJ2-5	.	CASSSTGLAGCIYQETQYF	TGTGCCAGCAGCTCGACCGGACTAGCGGGCTGTATTTACCAAGAGACCCAGTACTTC
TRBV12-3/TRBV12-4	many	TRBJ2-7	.	CASSFKGEQYF	TGTGCCAGCAGTTTTAAGGGCGAGCAGTACTTC
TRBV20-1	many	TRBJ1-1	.	CSAEENTEAFF	TGCAGTGCGGAGGAGAACACTGAAGCTTTCTTT
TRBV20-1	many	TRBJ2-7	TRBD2	CSARDLGLDDEQYF	TGCAGTGCTAGAGATCTTGGACTAGACGACGAGCAGTACTTC
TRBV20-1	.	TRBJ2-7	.	CSARDSLSYEQYF	TGCAGTGCTAGGGACAGCCTTTCCTACGAGCAGTACTTC
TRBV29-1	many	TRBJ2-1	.	CSVSGWFF	TGCAGCGTCTCGGGTTGGTTCTTC
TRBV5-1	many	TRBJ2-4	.	CASSPQGDIQYF	TGCGCCAGCAGCCCTCAAGGGGACATTCAGTACTTC
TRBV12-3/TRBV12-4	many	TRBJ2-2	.	CASSPTGFSGGTGELFF	TGTGCCAGCAGTCCTACTGGGTTCAGCGGTGGCACCGGGGAGCTGTTTTTT
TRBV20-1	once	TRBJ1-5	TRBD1	CSASRGQGARQPQHF	TGCAGTGCTAGCCGGGGACAGGGGGCAAGGCAGCCCCAGCATTTT
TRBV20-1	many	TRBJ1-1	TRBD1	CSVQDRVGTEAFF	TGCAGTGTTCAGGACAGGGTGGGCACTGAAGCTTTCTTT
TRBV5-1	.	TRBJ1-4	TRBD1	CASSPGQGVSNEKLFF	TGCGCCAGCAGCCCGGGACAGGGGGTCTCTAATGAAAAACTGTTTTTT
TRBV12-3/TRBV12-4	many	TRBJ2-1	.	CASSLGTGGGDEQFF	TGTGCCAGCAGTTTGGGTACAGGTGGTGGCGATGAGCAGTTCTTC